This TCR beta chain appears in the sequencing data of a study of CD8 T cells in Susac syndrome. It was with random hexamers that roughly 0.5 to 1 ug RNA was reverse transcribed. TCRdb re-called the immunoSEQ multiplex PCR reads through MiXCR, storing one row per CDR3 protein. The top ten hold roughly 1% of the sample, which has 65,000 to 95,000 distinct CDR3 sequences, 94% seen once. What was sequenced was CD8+ T cells from PBMCs. The source is a human donor with Susac syndrome.

CDR3 sequence: CASSERGQGNQPQHF. CDR3 sequence (DNA): TGTGCCAGCAGTGAAAGGGGGCAGGGCAATCAGCCCCAGCATTTT. The V call is TRBV2, the J call TRBJ1-5, with 7 nucleotides matching TRBD1. The CDR3 extends over 15 amino acids. The J segment lost 2 bases and the V segment lost 2 bases, leaving 3 bases of the junction unmatched. Germline loops: CDR1 SNHLY, CDR2 FYNNEI.